This T cell receptor beta chain was profiled in a study of cytomegalovirus exposure and HLA in healthy donors. Findings of the study overall: Rarity held for most TCR sequences, but there were some public TCRs that occurred in many donors.

Primers for the PCR totalled 60 Vbeta and 13 Jbeta. TCRdb's table, derived via immunoSEQ multiplex PCR, lists solely in-frame clones and lacks some. Of under 300,000 clones in the sample, 65% to 85% were seen once. The donors were healthy bone marrow donors. Regarding this clone: Antigen: not known.

With V trimmed by 4 bases and J by 0 bases, 5 bases remained unmatched. CDR1 MDHEN and CDR2 SYDVKM come from the germline V gene. The CDR3 loop spans 15 amino acids. Sequencing was carried out using PBMCs. The TCR was taken from a female donor in good health and CMV-seronegative. This chain joins TRBV28 and TRBJ2-7; TRBD1 agrees at 8 bases. The CDR3 is CASSSPGQGSYEQYF. DNA for the CDR3: TGTGCCAGCAGTTCGCCCGGACAGGGCTCCTACGAGCAGTACTTC.